The next 26 T cell receptor beta chains were all read from a single sample in a study of early stage breast cancer tumors. Clones were read by immunoSEQ multiplex PCR, and TCRdb kept only the in-frame ones, dropping some. The table has about 72,000 clones, around 85% seen once. What was sequenced was blood. The receptor set was obtained from a person between 55 and 69 years old with breast cancer.

This rearrangement joins TRBV5-4 to TRBJ2-3; 16 positions match TRBD2. Germline assignment: CDR1 SGHNT and CDR2 YYREEE (reference sequence). J was trimmed by 7 bases and V by 5 bases; bases with no gene match: 7. The CDR3 spans 16 residues. CDR3 sequence: CASRPGLAGGPYTQYF. As DNA, the CDR3 is TGTGCCAGCAGGCCGGGACTAGCGGGGGGGCCATATACGCAGTATTTT.

The V call is TRBV18, the J call TRBJ2-7; 16 nucleotides agree with TRBD2. The V segment lost 6 bases and the J segment 6 bases; nucleotides outside the gene matches: 11. Germline V CDR1 and CDR2: KGHSH, LQKENI. The CDR3 has 17 amino acids. Here the CDR3 DNA reads TGTGCCAGCTCTCCTCTCGGGACTAGCGGGAGGGGCGGCGAGCAGTACTTC. Encoded protein: CASSPLGTSGRGGEQYF. The full variable domain, its missing parts supplied by reference TRBV18 and TRBJ2-7, is NAGVMQNPRHLVRRRGQEARLRCSPMKGHSHVYWYRQLPEEGLKFMVYLQKENIIDESGMPKERFSAEFPKEGPSILRIQQVVRGDSAAYFCASSPLGTSGRGGEQYFGPGTRLTVT.

This chain joins TRBV7-9 and TRBJ1-5; no reliable D call. Trimming cost V 5 bases and J 7 bases, with 12 bases left between them. Germline loops: CDR1 SEHNR, CDR2 FQNEAQ (reference sequence). The CDR3 consists of 13 residues. The CDR3 sequence: CASSPKVGQPQHF. CDR3 DNA sequence: TGTGCCAGCAGCCCCAAGGTCGGGCAGCCCCAGCATTTT. Full variable domain (outside the CDR3, taken from reference TRBV7-9 and TRBJ1-5): DTGVSQNPRHKITKRGQNVTFRCDPISEHNRLYWYRQTLGQGPEFLTYFQNEAQLEKSRLLSDRFSAERPKGSFSTLEIQRTEQGDSAMYLCASSPKVGQPQHFGDGTRLSIL.

V gene TRBV9 combines with J gene TRBJ1-6; the D gene is possibly TRBD1 (5 bases). Germline V gene sequence: CDR1 SGDLS, CDR2 YYNGEE. Trimming removed 0 bases from V and 6 bases from J, with 7 bases in between. There are 14 residues in the CDR3. CDR3: CASSVAQGNSPLHF. CDR3 in DNA: TGTGCCAGCAGCGTAGCCCAGGGTAATTCACCCCTCCACTTT.

The rearrangement uses TRBV2 and TRBJ2-3, with unresolved D. The V and J ends lost 2 bases and 1 base respectively, with 7 bases between them. Germline CDR1 reads SNHLY; CDR2 reads FYNNEI. The CDR3 extends over 14 amino acids. CDR3 region: CASSEIRGTDTQYF. CDR3 sequence (DNA): TGTGCCAGCAGTGAAATACGGGGCACAGATACGCAGTATTTT.

The chain employs TRBV7-9 and TRBJ1-1; unclear D gene. The CDR3 is 14 residues long. Trimming pared 5 bases from V and 2 bases from J, leaving 12 bases between. From germline, CDR1 is SEHNR and CDR2 FQNEAQ (reference sequence). The CDR3 is CASSPPVANTEAFF. DNA for the CDR3: TGTGCCAGCAGCCCTCCGGTAGCCAACACTGAAGCTTTCTTT.

The chain combines TRBV6-5 with TRBJ1-4, with D unresolved. Germline CDR1 and CDR2: MNHEY and SVGAGI. The CDR3 has 15 residues. V was clipped by 5 bases and J by 8 bases, with 18 bases between them. CDR3 loop: CASSPTQNLGEKLFF. The CDR3 DNA is TGTGCCAGCAGTCCTACCCAGAACCTGGGGGAAAAACTGTTTTTT.

The chain combines TRBV6-6 with TRBJ1-1; D perhaps matches TRBD1 (5 bases). The ends were cut back, 2 bases at V and 1 base at J, with 11 bases in the middle. The germline V gene encodes CDR1 MNHNY and CDR2 SVGAGI (reference sequence). The CDR3 totals 15 residues. The CDR3 region has the DNA TGTGCCAGCAGTTACGCGAGGGGCGGGAACACTGAAGCTTTCTTT. Protein: CASSYARGGNTEAFF.

This clone occurred a few times. The rearrangement uses TRBV30 and TRBJ1-5; D remains ambiguous. Germline V CDR1 and CDR2: GTSNPN, SVGIG (reference sequence). Trimming pared 3 bases from V and 6 bases from J, leaving 21 bases between. The CDR3 loop spans 16 amino acids. Written as DNA, the CDR3 is TGTGCCTGGAGGGACCCCGGGCCCGGAGGTGGTCAGCCCCAGCATTTT. Translation: CAWRDPGPGGGQPQHF.

This chain uses TRBV4-3 with TRBJ1-5, with no clear D. This CDR3 is built from 13 residues. V was pared by 3 bases and J by 5 bases, with 8 bases between. The germline V gene has CDR1 LGHNA and CDR2 YSLEER. The CDR3 bases are TGCGCCAGCAGCCAGGCCCCACATCAGCCCCAGCATTTT. Protein: CASSQAPHQPQHF.

The rearrangement joins TRBV5-6 to TRBJ1-1, with D unclear. The V gene lost 1 base and the J gene lost 4 bases, with 11 bases spanning the gap. Germline CDR1 reads SGHDT; CDR2 reads YYEEEE. The length of the CDR3 is 14 residues. The CDR3 protein is CASSLNSGFTEAFF. CDR3 in DNA: TGTGCCAGCAGCTTGAACTCTGGGTTCACTGAAGCTTTCTTT.

The CDR3 nucleotides are TGTGCCAGCAGCTTTGGTAGCGGGAGTTCATTTGAGCAGTTCTTC. Its translation: CASSFGSGSSFEQFF. The V and J genes are TRBV11-3 and TRBJ2-1; 9 bases line up with TRBD2. This CDR3 is built from 15 residues. Germline V gene data show CDR1 as SGHNT and CDR2 as YENEEA. V shed 3 bases, J shed 9 bases, and the junction held 9 bases outside the gene matches.

The chain links TRBV30 to TRBJ1-5, with unresolved D. Germline V gene lookup returns CDR1 GTSNPN and CDR2 SVGIG (reference sequence). The CDR3 totals 13 residues. V gave up 1 base and J gave up 4 bases, with 8 bases separating them. As DNA, the CDR3 is TGTGCCTGGAGTGACAGACTTAATCAGCCCCAGCATTTT. This encodes CAWSDRLNQPQHF.

The chain is built from TRBV7-3 and TRBJ2-1; 11 positions agree with TRBD2. The length of the CDR3 is 17 residues. Germline V gene data show CDR1 as SGHTA and CDR2 as FQGTGA. V dropped 5 bases and J dropped 6; count of bases not matched to a gene: 12. As DNA, the CDR3 is TGTGCCAGCAGCCCCTACCCCGGACTAGCGGGTGTCAATGAGCAGTTCTTC. Its translation is CASSPYPGLAGVNEQFF. The complete variable domain, with remaining parts taken from reference TRBV7-3 and TRBJ2-1, reads GAGVSQTPSNKVTEKGKYVELRCDPISGHTALYWYRQSLGQGPEFLIYFQGTGAADDSGLPNDRFFAVRPEGSVSTLKIQRTERGDSAVYLCASSPYPGLAGVNEQFFGPGTRLTVL.

This clone was seen a few times. The chain links TRBV27 to TRBJ2-3, with D unresolved. From germline, CDR1 is MNHEY and CDR2 SMNVEV (reference sequence). The CDR3 extends over 11 amino acids. V was shortened by 6 bases and J by 7 bases, with 8 bases between the two germline ends. The CDR3 region has the DNA TGTGCCAGCAGGAAGCTTAATACGCAGTATTTT. It yields the protein CASRKLNTQYF.

The chain employs TRBV9 and TRBJ1-2, with TRBD1 as a possible D gene (6 bases). V lost 2 bases to trimming and J lost 2 bases, with 7 bases between them. The CDR3 length is 13 residues. Germline CDR1 SGDLS, CDR2 YYNGEE. CDR3 residues: CASSVDRNYGYTF. In DNA, the CDR3 is TGTGCCAGCAGCGTGGACAGAAACTATGGCTACACCTTC.

The chain couples TRBV5-4 to TRBJ2-1, with 11 nucleotides matching TRBD2. In germline, CDR1 is SGHNT, CDR2 YYREEE (reference sequence). The CDR3 covers 15 residues. Trimming cost V 4 bases and J 0 bases; bases outside gene matches: 0. The CDR3 spells CASSTSGSSYNEQFF. DNA for the CDR3: TGTGCCAGCAGCACTAGCGGGAGCTCCTACAATGAGCAGTTCTTC.

This sequence joins TRBV2 and TRBJ2-3; TRBD1 might be the D (6 bases). CDR1 and CDR2 (germline): SNHLY, FYNNEI. The CDR3 runs 14 residues. Trimming cost V 4 bases and J 0 bases, with 8 bases left between them. CDR3 protein: CASSGQGSTDTQYF. DNA for the CDR3: TGTGCCAGCAGTGGTCAGGGGAGCACAGATACGCAGTATTTT.

The rearrangement links TRBV7-6 to TRBJ1-1; D possibly corresponds to TRBD1 (5 bases). The germline V gene has CDR1 SGHVS and CDR2 FNYEAQ. This CDR3 comprises 13 residues. With 4 bases removed from V and 4 bases from J, the gap between germline ends came to 10 bases. In DNA form, the CDR3 reads TGTGCCAGCAGCTCTTCTGGGGGCACTGAAGCTTTCTTT. Translating gives CASSSSGGTEAFF.

The rearrangement joins TRBV19 to TRBJ2-6, with 7 bases aligning to TRBD1. V shed 6 bases and J 4 bases; nucleotides not matched to a gene: 3. CDR1 is LNHDA and CDR2 is SQIVND in the germline V gene (reference sequence). The CDR3 runs 14 residues. For the CDR3, the DNA is TGTGCCAGTAGAGGGGGCTCCGGGGCCAACGTCCTGACTTTC. This codes for CASRGGSGANVLTF. Complete variable domain (other parts from reference TRBV19 and TRBJ2-6): DGGITQSPKYLFRKEGQNVTLSCEQNLNHDAMYWYRQDPGQGLRLIYYSQIVNDFQKGDIAEGYSVSREKKESFPLTVTSAQKNPTAFYLCASRGGSGANVLTFGAGSRLTVL.

This clone was counted a few times. The rearrangement uses TRBV19 and TRBJ2-2, with D tentatively TRBD1 or TRBD2 (6 bases each). There are 16 residues in the CDR3. CDR1 and CDR2 (germline): LNHDA, SQIVND (reference sequence). V was pared by 10 bases and J by 8 bases, with 26 bases between. The CDR3 region is CATSTRGQGGRGELFF. CDR3 DNA: TGTGCCACCTCGACCCGGGGGCAGGGTGGTAGAGGGGAGCTGTTTTTT.

This chain uses TRBV6-6 with TRBJ1-1; D not resolved. Germline values: CDR1 MNHNY, CDR2 SVGAGI (reference sequence). The ends were cut back, 2 bases at V and 3 bases at J, with 7 bases in the middle. The CDR3 covers 13 residues. CDR3 sequence: CASSYKGYTEAFF. The CDR3 DNA reads as TGTGCCAGCAGTTACAAAGGGTACACTGAAGCTTTCTTT.

The V gene is TRBV28, the J gene TRBJ1-1; D unresolved. Between the trimmed V and J ends, which lost 5 bases and 1 base, there was a span of 8 bases. The V gene's germline CDR1 is MDHEN and CDR2 SYDVKM. The length of the CDR3 is 13 residues. CDR3 sequence: CASSLSPNTEAFF. For the CDR3, the DNA is TGTGCCAGCAGTCTAAGCCCGAACACTGAAGCTTTCTTT. Full variable domain (missing parts from reference TRBV28 and TRBJ1-1): DVKVTQSSRYLVKRTGEKVFLECVQDMDHENMFWYRQDPGLGLRLIYFSYDVKMKEKGDIPEGYSVSREKKERFSLILESASTNQTSMYLCASSLSPNTEAFFGQGTRLTVV.

This clone was seen only a few times. The chain uses TRBV28 and TRBJ1-4; 7 bases are a match to TRBD1. The CDR3 runs to 14 residues. The germline V gene encodes CDR1 MDHEN and CDR2 SYDVKM. V was clipped by 2 bases and J by 5 bases; unmatched bases: 2. CDR3 in DNA: TGTGCCAGCAGTTTAGACAGGGCAAATGAAAAACTGTTTTTT. It encodes CASSLDRANEKLFF.

DNA for the CDR3: TGTGCCACCAGCAAGACTAGCGGGGGGGCCGGGGGCACAGATACGCAGTATTTT. Translated: CATSKTSGGAGGTDTQYF. The rearrangement links TRBV15 to TRBJ2-3, with 14 bases matching TRBD2. This CDR3 spans 18 amino acids. The V gene's germline CDR1 is LNHNV and CDR2 YYDKDF (reference sequence). V was pared by 4 bases and J by 1 base, with 7 bases of the junction left unmatched.

The V call is TRBV5-1, the J call TRBJ1-1; 7 nucleotides agree with TRBD1. Looked up from germline, CDR1 is SGHRS and CDR2 is YFSETQ. This CDR3 comprises 14 residues. Germline trimming cut 4 bases from V and 4 bases from J; bases unmatched to any gene: 7. CDR3 residues: CASSDRTGATEAFF. CDR3 nucleotide sequence: TGCGCCAGCAGCGACCGGACAGGAGCCACTGAAGCTTTCTTT.